A selection of T cell receptor beta chains follows, all from one sample in a study of neurological immune-mediated disorders. TCRdb re-analysed the 5' RACE reads in MiXCR, keeping a single row per CDR3 protein. The sample contains about 46,000 distinct CDR3 sequences, under 2% of which appear only once. Sequencing was done on a sample of PBMCs. The receptor source for this set is a woman aged 40 to 50 with multiple sclerosis. Each CDR3 is given with its conserved first and last residue. D genes are given only for firm matches. Size is omitted from some rows. Given values are once, few, many or a class for expanded clones.

CDR3	DNA	V	J	size	D
CASSWTSGGDNEQFF	TGTGCCAGCAGCTGGACTAGCGGGGGGGACAATGAGCAGTTCTTC	TRBV7-3	TRBJ2-1	many	TRBD2
CASGFDPGNTIYF	TGCGCCAGCGGCTTTGACCCTGGAAACACCATATATTTT	TRBV5-1	TRBJ1-3	many	.
CSASVGQGRIDYGYTF	TGCAGTGCTAGTGTCGGCCAGGGGCGAATAGACTATGGCTACACCTTC	TRBV20-1	TRBJ1-2	.	.
CSAPDKPGIETQYF	TGCAGTGCTCCTGATAAGCCGGGGATTGAGACCCAGTACTTC	TRBV20-1	TRBJ2-5	many	.
CASSQGERQGSSYEQYF	TGTGCCAGCAGCCAAGGAGAACGACAGGGAAGCTCCTACGAGCAGTACTTC	TRBV3-1	TRBJ2-7	many	TRBD1
CASSLMSTDSYEQYF	TGTGCCAGCAGCTTAATGTCGACGGATTCCTACGAGCAGTACTTC	TRBV7-3	TRBJ2-7	.	.
CSASLRIDTQYF	TGCAGTGCTAGCCTGCGTATAGATACGCAGTATTTT	TRBV20-1	TRBJ2-3	many	.
CASSLDRSKEQYF	TGTGCCAGCAGCTTAGACCGGTCAAAGGAGCAGTACTTC	TRBV11-3	TRBJ2-7	many	.
CASSLELAGAINEQFF	TGCGCCAGCAGCTTGGAATTAGCGGGGGCGATCAATGAGCAGTTCTTC	TRBV5-1	TRBJ2-1	many	TRBD2
CASSLLGGHEQFF	TGCGCCAGCAGCTTGTTGGGGGGTCATGAGCAGTTCTTC	TRBV5-1	TRBJ2-1	many	.
CASSSGYSGNTIYF	TGCGCCAGCAGCTCCGGATACTCTGGAAACACCATATATTTT	TRBV5-1	TRBJ1-3	many	.
CATSPGPNQPQHF	TGTGCCACCTCCCCGGGCCCAAATCAGCCCCAGCATTTT	TRBV7-2	TRBJ1-5	many	.
CSAPINRGDGYTF	TGCAGTGCTCCCATTAACAGAGGCGATGGCTACACCTTC	TRBV20-1	TRBJ1-2	many	.
CASSSRGTTEAFF	TGCGCCAGCAGCTCGAGGGGCACCACTGAAGCTTTCTTT	TRBV5-1	TRBJ1-1	many	.
CASSAGPGGYTF	TGTGCCAGCAGTGCTGGGCCGGGAGGCTACACCTTC	TRBV2	TRBJ1-2	many	.
CASKRTNTGELFF	TGTGCCAGCAAACGGACTAACACCGGGGAGCTGTTTTTT	TRBV2	TRBJ2-2	many	.
CASSLAGRVAYEQYF	TGCGCCAGCAGCTTAGCAGGCAGGGTGGCCTACGAGCAGTACTTC	TRBV5-1	TRBJ2-7	many	.
CASSPPGTGAETQYF	TGTGCCAGCAGCCCGCCCGGGACAGGGGCAGAGACCCAGTACTTC	TRBV7-9	TRBJ2-5	many	TRBD1
CSANPGGGTDTQYF	TGCAGTGCTAACCCCGGAGGGGGAACAGATACGCAGTATTTT	TRBV20-1	TRBJ2-3	few	.
CASSLNPGNNSPLHF	TGTGCCAGCAGCTTAAACCCGGGGAATAATTCACCCCTCCACTTT	TRBV7-9	TRBJ1-6	many	.
CATSAGASNTIYF	TGTGCCACCAGTGCGGGGGCCTCGAACACCATATATTTT	TRBV10-3	TRBJ1-3	many	.
CASSLTGRAGELFF	TGTGCCAGCAGCTTAACCGGGAGGGCCGGGGAGCTGTTTTTT	TRBV7-3	TRBJ2-2	many	TRBD2